Listed below are T cell receptor beta chains from one sample, sequenced in a study of T cell changes during pregnancy in multiple sclerosis. Some clones are missing from TCRdb's copy, which holds only in-frame ones; the method was immunoSEQ multiplex PCR. The sample carries around 36,000 clones, 75% to 95% recorded once. This specimen consisted of CD4+ T cells from peripheral blood mononuclear cells, obtained in the third trimester of pregnancy. These receptors originate from a female donor with multiple sclerosis, enrolled in a pregnancy study. Both conserved end residues are trimmed from each CDR3.

v_call	j_call	cdr3_aa
TRBV19	TRBJ2-1	ASSIGQGPGLHEQF
TRBV12-5	TRBJ1-5	ASATDRASQPQH
TRBV19	TRBJ2-1	ASSGTPNNEQF
TRBV5-6	TRBJ2-7	ASSRWTGNSYEQY
TRBV29-1	TRBJ2-5	SVNRVAGGEAQY
TRBV28	TRBJ1-5	ASSEIDRGSNQPQH
TRBV12-5	TRBJ1-1	ASGLVLDRSLNTEAF
TRBV29-1	TRBJ1-4	SVEEGRVGGKLF
TRBV5-5	TRBJ2-5	ASSLGLAGGWETQY
TRBV11-2	TRBJ2-3	ASSFASVAGGGATQY
TRBV4-2	TRBJ2-1	ASSQVLAGGDEQF
TRBV7-2	TRBJ2-2	ASSPNTGELF
TRBV14	TRBJ2-2	ASSQPGLAGAQGTGELF
TRBV19	TRBJ2-2	ASSILLAANTGELF
TRBV5-6	TRBJ2-1	ASSLKSGSNNEQF
TRBV4-1	TRBJ2-7	ASSQERTGEQY
TRBV7-8	TRBJ2-7	ASSRGLSYEQY
TRBV4-3	TRBJ1-2	ASSQTGTRLDGYT